What follows are 29 T cell receptor beta chains derived from one specimen sequenced in a study of Graves' ophthalmopathy and Graves' hyperthyroidism. RNA transcripts yielded amplified TCR beta CDR3 regions. First-round RT-PCR relied on HTBI primers, and a second-round multiplex PCR came next. TCRdb analysed the multiplex PCR reads with MiXCR anew, one entry per CDR3 protein. The sample lists about 740,000 distinct CDR3 sequences; around 40% were seen once. Sequenced sample: peripheral blood. The receptors stem from an adult man with Graves' ophthalmopathy.

This clonotype was observed at least ten times. The genes are TRBV2 and TRBJ1-1; the D gene is possibly TRBD1 (5 bases). CDR1 is SNHLY and CDR2 is FYNNEI in the germline V gene. The CDR3 has 15 residues. Trimming cost V 4 bases and J 7 bases, with 19 bases left between them. CDR3 bases: TGTGCCAGCAGTGTGTCCCCCCGGGGGTTACTTGAAGCTTTCTTT. Encoded protein: CASSVSPRGLLEAFF.

This clonotype was counted many times. The chain joins TRBV15 to TRBJ1-1; D is ambiguous. The CDR3 totals 14 residues. V was clipped by 6 bases and J by 0 bases, with 11 bases between them. Germline loops: CDR1 LNHNV, CDR2 YYDKDF (reference sequence). CDR3 nucleotides: TGTGCCACCAGTTGGTCCAGCCTGAACACTGAAGCTTTCTTT. This translates into CATSWSSLNTEAFF.

This clonotype has a count of ten or more. The chain carries TRBV19 and TRBJ2-7; the match to TRBD1 covers 8 bases. The CDR3 has 13 amino acids. Losses at the gene ends were 5 bases for V and 6 bases for J; bases not matched to a gene: 6. The germline gives CDR1 LNHDA, CDR2 SQIVND (reference sequence). CDR3 amino acids: CASSLDRGGEQYF. CDR3 sequence (DNA): TGTGCCAGTAGTCTTGACAGGGGAGGCGAGCAGTACTTC.

The chain is built from TRBV20-1 and TRBJ2-7; TRBD2 matches 11 bases. This CDR3 is built from 16 residues. J lost 5 bases, V lost 6 bases, and 15 bases had no gene match. Looked up from germline, CDR1 is DFQATT and CDR2 is SNEGSKA (reference sequence). The CDR3 loop reads CSATGTSGGPSDEQYF. The CDR3 bases are TGCAGTGCGACCGGGACTAGCGGAGGCCCCAGTGACGAGCAGTACTTC.

Ten or more counts support this clonotype. The rearrangement uses TRBV15 and TRBJ1-1; TRBD1 matches 12 bases. With 0 bases clipped from V and 6 bases from J, the junction kept 11 bases outside the gene matches. The CDR3 loop spans 18 amino acids. Germline CDR1 and CDR2: LNHNV and YYDKDF (reference sequence). The CDR3 sequence is CATSRDLGTGGGLAEAFF. The CDR3 nucleotides read TGTGCCACCAGCAGAGATCTGGGGACAGGGGGCGGGTTGGCTGAAGCTTTCTTT.

A note on this clonotype: Relative to the germline gene, one junction end is altered; a read error may explain this. The chain links TRBV10-3 to TRBJ1-2, with no clear D. Looked up from germline, CDR1 is ENHRY and CDR2 is SYGVKD. The CDR3 extends over 14 amino acids. In DNA, the CDR3 is TGTGCCAGCAGTTACGTTCAGCACAACTATGGCTACACCTTC. This translates into CASSYVQHNYGYTF.

This chain connects TRBV7-2 to TRBJ2-1; no definite D call. V dropped 5 bases and J dropped 0 bases, with 17 bases sitting between them. CDR1 and CDR2 from the germline V gene are SGHTA and FQGNSA. The CDR3 contains 17 residues. CDR3 DNA: TGTGCCAGCAGCCAAGATCCGTCTGCATACTCCTACAATGAGCAGTTCTTC. It is translated as CASSQDPSAYSYNEQFF.

This clonotype was seen ten or more times. J is TRBJ2-7 and V is TRBV29-1; 7 positions match TRBD1. Unmatched junction bases numbered 7, after V lost 4 bases and J lost 4 bases. Per germline, CDR1 SQVTM and CDR2 ANQGSEA. The CDR3 is 13 residues long. The CDR3 sequence: CSVVRQGGYEQYF. In DNA form, the CDR3 reads TGCAGCGTTGTGAGACAGGGTGGTTACGAGCAGTACTTC.

With respect to this clonotype: A much larger clone lies a single base off, so this may be a read error. V is TRBV20-1 and J is TRBJ1-4; D is unclear. The CDR3 is 13 amino acids. The V and J ends lost 1 base and 8 bases respectively, with 11 bases between them. Per germline, CDR1 DFQATT and CDR2 SNEGSKA (reference sequence). The CDR3 region is CSARGSGREKLFF. The CDR3 DNA is TGCAGTGCTAGAGGTAGCGGGAGGGAAAAACTGTTTTTT.

The rearrangement joins TRBV2 to TRBJ1-2; TRBD1 agrees at 8 bases. The CDR3 covers 15 residues. Germline-derived CDR1 and CDR2 are SNHLY and FYNNEI. Trimming at V came to 6 bases and at J to 4 bases, leaving 10 bases not matched to a gene. The CDR3 protein is CASSSGQGGSYGYTF. In nucleotides, the CDR3 is TGTGCCAGCAGCTCCGGACAGGGAGGTAGCTATGGCTACACCTTC.

The rearrangement uses TRBV7-6 and TRBJ2-5; 15 nucleotides line up with TRBD2. The CDR3 runs to 17 residues. J gave up 2 bases and V 5 bases, and 6 bases lay outside the gene matches. The germline CDR1 and CDR2 sequences are SGHVS and FNYEAQ. In nucleotides, the CDR3 is TGTGCCAGCAGCATCGGACTAGCGGGGGGGAAACAAGAGACCCAGTACTTC. It encodes CASSIGLAGGKQETQYF.

This clonotype was found many times. V is TRBV19 and J is TRBJ1-5, with D maybe TRBD1 (5 bases). The CDR3 spans 14 residues. Trimming cost V 1 base and J 1 base, with 5 bases left between them. Germline CDR1 LNHDA, CDR2 SQIVND (reference sequence). This chain's CDR3 is CASSIAGSNQPQHF. CDR3 DNA: TGTGCCAGTAGTATAGCAGGGAGCAATCAGCCCCAGCATTTT. The full variable domain, rest sourced from reference TRBV19 and TRBJ1-5, is DGGITQSPKYLFRKEGQNVTLSCEQNLNHDAMYWYRQDPGQGLRLIYYSQIVNDFQKGDIAEGYSVSREKKESFPLTVTSAQKNPTAFYLCASSIAGSNQPQHFGDGTRLSIL.

The V gene is TRBV25-1, the J gene TRBJ1-2; no reliable D call. The CDR3 is 13 residues long. Per the germline V gene, CDR1 is MGHDK and CDR2 is SYGVNS. Trimming removed 6 bases from V and 8 bases from J, with 16 bases in between. CDR3 amino acids: CASRGLGSEGYTF. The CDR3 nucleotides are TGTGCCAGCAGGGGATTGGGTTCGGAAGGCTACACCTTC.

This clonotype was observed at least ten times. The genes are TRBV29-1 and TRBJ1-1; tentative D call: TRBD1 (5 bases). This CDR3 has 14 amino acids. Germline lookup yields CDR1 SQVTM and CDR2 ANQGSEA. The V and J ends lost 4 bases and 0 bases respectively, with 12 bases between them. CDR3 coding DNA: TGCAGCGTTGTCCGGGGCCAAATGAACACTGAAGCTTTCTTT. Its protein product is CSVVRGQMNTEAFF.

This clonotype occurred a few times. The chain recombines TRBV24-1 with TRBJ1-2; D is unresolved. CDR1 and CDR2 from the germline V gene are KGHDR and SFDVKD. The CDR3 is made up of 14 amino acids. Trimming pared 3 bases from V and 4 bases from J, leaving 11 bases between. Written as DNA, the CDR3 is TGTGCCACCAGTGATCCCGCCACAGTCTATGGCTACACCTTC. This sequence encodes CATSDPATVYGYTF.

A few counts support this clonotype. This chain links TRBV15 with TRBJ1-1; D not certain. The V end was cut by 4 bases, the J end by 1 base, with 7 bases between. Germline assignment: CDR1 LNHNV and CDR2 YYDKDF (reference sequence). CDR3 length: 13 amino acids. CDR3 in amino acids: CATSMRTNTEAFF. As DNA, the CDR3 is TGTGCCACCAGCATGAGAACGAACACTGAAGCTTTCTTT.

This clonotype has a single count. This likely comes from a read error, as the CDR3 has no conserved phenylalanine or tryptophan at its end. V and J are TRBV7-2 and TRBJ2-7, with a weak D call TRBD2 (5 bases). Between the trimmed V and J ends, which lost 10 bases and 6 bases, there was a span of 13 bases. Germline V lookup: CDR1 SGHTA, CDR2 FQGNSA. The CDR3 runs to 11 residues. CDR3 in DNA: TGTGCCAACCCGGTACGGGGCGAGCAGTACCTC. Translated, it gives CANPVRGEQYL.

This clonotype was picked up one time. The chain couples TRBV4-2 to TRBJ2-7, with D perhaps matching TRBD2 (6 bases). CDR1 is LGHNA, CDR2 YNFKEQ, per germline. This CDR3 is built from 14 residues. Trimming pared 0 bases from V and 11 bases from J, leaving 17 bases between. DNA for the CDR3: TGTGCCAGCAGCCAAGATCTAGCGATCACGGTCAAGTACTTC. Protein: CASSQDLAITVKYF.

This clonotype turned up a few times. The genes are TRBV20-1 and TRBJ2-7; 10 bases align to TRBD1. The germline V gene encodes CDR1 DFQATT and CDR2 SNEGSKA (reference sequence). The V segment lost 4 bases and the J segment 5 bases; nucleotides outside the gene matches: 2. The CDR3 loop spans 12 amino acids. The CDR3, as DNA: TGCAGTGCTACGGACAGGGGGAACGAGCAGTACTTC. Amino acid sequence: CSATDRGNEQYF.

The chain recombines TRBV20-1 with TRBJ2-5, with D unclear. CDR3 length equals 13 residues. Germline V gene sequence: CDR1 DFQATT, CDR2 SNEGSKA (reference sequence). V dropped 6 bases and J dropped 5 bases, with 16 bases sitting between them. The CDR3 sequence is CSAIEGRMETQYF. CDR3 DNA: TGCAGTGCCATCGAAGGGCGTATGGAGACCCAGTACTTC.

As concerns this clonotype: Germline and junction disagree at one end, which may indicate a read error. This sequence joins TRBV7-9 and TRBJ1-1, with D uncertain. The CDR3 contains 13 residues. Germline V gene lookup returns CDR1 SEHNR and CDR2 FQNEAQ (reference sequence). The CDR3 DNA is TGCGCCAGCAGCTTCCGGGATCGCACTGAAGCTTTCTTT. Residues: CASSFRDRTEAFF.

The genes are TRBV7-9 and TRBJ2-7; either TRBD1 or TRBD2 may fit D (5 bases each). V was shortened by 5 bases and J by 4 bases, with 18 bases between the two germline ends. CDR1 is SEHNR and CDR2 is FQNEAQ in the germline V gene (reference sequence). CDR3 size: 15 residues. CDR3 sequence (DNA): TGTGCCAGCAGCCTCGGGACGGGGTGGGGATACGAGCAGTACTTC. Translation gives CASSLGTGWGYEQYF.

The gene calls are TRBV2 and TRBJ1-5; D is perhaps TRBD1 (6 bases). CDR1 and CDR2 from the germline V gene are SNHLY and FYNNEI. The CDR3 is 16 amino acids. V was pared by 7 bases and J by 6 bases, with 22 bases between. The CDR3 nucleotides read TGTGCCAGCACCCCGGGGTGGGGGGCTAAGGGTCAGCCCCAGCATTTT. This codes for CASTPGWGAKGQPQHF. The variable domain in full, with the rest retrieved from reference TRBV2 and TRBJ1-5, is EPEVTQTPSHQVTQMGQEVILRCVPISNHLYFYWYRQILGQKVEFLVSFYNNEISEKSEIFDDQFSVERPDGSNFTLKIRSTKLEDSAMYFCASTPGWGAKGQPQHFGDGTRLSIL.

This clonotype has more than one count but fewer than ten. This chain links TRBV12-3 or TRBV12-4 with TRBJ1-1, with D unresolved. Trimming stripped 6 bases from V and 1 base from J, with 9 bases between. This CDR3 spans 13 amino acids. CDR3 in amino acids: CASSRLGNTEAFF. DNA for the CDR3: TGTGCCAGCAGCCGACTAGGGAACACTGAAGCTTTCTTT.

Points on this clonotype: The junction departs from germline at one end; a sequencing error may be responsible. J is TRBJ1-5 and V is TRBV25-1; unclear D gene. The CDR3 contains 15 residues. Germline V gene lookup returns CDR1 MGHDK and CDR2 SYGVNS. The CDR3 sequence is CASSDSAGNNQPQHF. CDR3 bases: TGTGCCAGCAGTGATAGTGCCGGGAACAATCAGCCCCAGCACTTT.

About this clonotype: A much larger clone differs by one base, so this may be a read error. J is TRBJ1-2 and V is TRBV29-1; D is perhaps TRBD1 (5 bases). The germline V and J ends were trimmed by 5 bases and 5 bases, with 21 bases remaining between them. Germline lookup yields CDR1 SQVTM and CDR2 ANQGSEA. This CDR3 is built from 15 residues. The CDR3 spells CSVRTTPGRPYGYTF. CDR3 nucleotide sequence: TGCAGCGTTCGTACTACTCCGGGACGGCCTTATGGCTACACCTTC.

This clonotype has a count of ten or more. The chain uses TRBV7-9 and TRBJ1-1, with D possibly TRBD1 on 6 matching bases. CDR1 is SEHNR, CDR2 FQNEAQ, per germline (reference sequence). This CDR3 contains 13 residues. Trimming pared 5 bases from V and 3 bases from J, leaving 10 bases between. CDR3 sequence: CASSLRGDTEAFF. The CDR3 DNA is TGTGCCAGCAGCCTAAGGGGGGACACTGAAGCTTTCTTT.

This clonotype was seen ten or more times. The chain combines TRBV7-8 with TRBJ1-5; TRBD1 is a possible D gene (5 bases). CDR1 and CDR2 (germline): SGHVS, FQNEAQ. The CDR3 is 15 amino acids. CDR3 residues: CVTPGRVTENQPQHF. CDR3 bases: TGTGTTACACCGGGACGAGTAACTGAGAATCAGCCCCAGCATTTT.

Remarks on this clonotype: The junction and the germline gene differ at one end; a read error may be behind it. The gene calls are TRBV10-3 and TRBJ2-7; 12 nucleotides agree with TRBD1. There are 14 residues in the CDR3. Germline loops: CDR1 ENHRY, CDR2 SYGVKD. The CDR3 spells CASSGTGGPYEQYF. The CDR3 nucleotides read TGTGCCAGCAGTGGGACAGGGGGCCCCTACGAGCAGTACTTC.